These 31 T cell receptor beta chains came from one sample sequenced in a study of post-analysis software for immune sequencing data. Unique molecular identifiers were carried by the TCR beta cDNA libraries. Using its own MiXCR run on the PCR reads, TCRdb lists one record per CDR3 protein. The sample holds hundreds of thousands of distinct CDR3 sequences, 59% seen once. No antigen has been assigned to these receptors. Study findings and constraints: In patients, TRBV5-6, TRBV5-1 and TRBV20-1 belonged to four or five TRBV segments found more frequently than in controls.

Sequenced material: blood. These receptor sequences come from a girl aged 2-10 years with multiple sclerosis.

This chain links TRBV30 with TRBJ1-2, with D possibly matching TRBD1 (5 bases). Germline V gives CDR1 GTSNPN, CDR2 SVGIG (reference sequence). The CDR3 loop spans 13 amino acids. Trimming removed 2 bases from V and 6 bases from J, with 13 bases in between. CDR3 in amino acids: CAWSFVGPNGYTF. The CDR3 region has the DNA TGTGCCTGGAGTTTCGTGGGGCCCAATGGCTACACCTTC.

This clonotype was seen a few times. The chain couples TRBV10-3 to TRBJ2-5; 9 bases are shared with TRBD2. Germline assignment: CDR1 ENHRY and CDR2 SYGVKD. The CDR3 length is 13 residues. The J segment lost 4 bases and the V segment lost 8 bases, leaving 5 bases of the junction unmatched. CDR3 protein: CAILAGTGETQYF. CDR3 nucleotides: TGTGCCATCCTAGCGGGAACAGGAGAGACCCAGTACTTC.

A note on this clonotype: At one end the junction does not follow the germline gene, possibly because of a read error. In DNA form, the CDR3 reads TGTGCCAGCACCGCGGGAGTCGGAACCAAAGACATTCAGTACTTC. Residues: CASTAGVGTKDIQYF. The rearrangement links TRBV9 to TRBJ2-7; TRBD2 matches 7 bases. The J call may not be correct, given that the DNA end is closer to TRBJ2-4. Germline V gives CDR1 SGDLS, CDR2 YYNGEE. The CDR3 is 15 amino acids.

The rearrangement joins TRBV7-2 to TRBJ2-7; D is possibly TRBD1 (5 bases). The germline V and J ends were trimmed by 3 bases and 1 base, with 16 bases remaining between them. The germline CDR1 and CDR2 sequences are SGHTA and FQGNSA. This CDR3 spans 16 amino acids. The CDR3 sequence is CASSLHWGSSSYEQYF. In DNA form, the CDR3 reads TGTGCCAGCAGCTTGCATTGGGGCTCTTCGTCCTACGAGCAGTACTTC.

Only a few counts were recorded for this clonotype. The chain couples TRBV2 to TRBJ1-2; no clear D gene. The V end was cut by 4 bases, the J end by 4 bases, with 13 bases between. The CDR3 is made up of 14 amino acids. Germline CDR1 is SNHLY and CDR2 is FYNNEI. This CDR3 is CASSGVGRSYGYTF. Here the CDR3 DNA reads TGTGCCAGCAGTGGGGTCGGACGCAGCTATGGCTACACCTTC.

V is TRBV7-8 and J is TRBJ2-7; D gene unclear. This CDR3 is built from 13 residues. Germline V gene data show CDR1 as SGHVS and CDR2 as FQNEAQ. V lost 5 bases to trimming and J lost 0 bases, with 8 bases between them. The CDR3 loop reads CASSRGLSYEQYF. CDR3 bases: TGTGCCAGCAGCCGTGGTCTCTCCTACGAGCAGTACTTC.

This clonotype has just one count. The chain joins TRBV20-1 to TRBJ1-2; D not certain. V was trimmed by 6 bases and J by 2 bases, leaving 13 bases between them. This CDR3 is 13 amino acids long. CDR1 is DFQATT, CDR2 SNEGSKA, per germline (reference sequence). In nucleotides, the CDR3 is TGCAGTGCCCTAGGAGGAGGCAACTATGGCTACACCTTC. Its protein is CSALGGGNYGYTF.

V is TRBV6-6 and J is TRBJ2-2; 7 bases are shared with TRBD1. This CDR3 spans 15 amino acids. The ends lost 5 bases at V and 5 bases at J; junction bases unmatched: 8. CDR1 is MNHNY, CDR2 SVGAGI, per germline (reference sequence). Here the CDR3 DNA reads TGTGCCAGCAGTCCTGACAGGGTTGGAACCGGGGAGCTGTTTTTT. This sequence encodes CASSPDRVGTGELFF.

V gene TRBV7-9 combines with J gene TRBJ2-1; TRBD2 matches at 7 bases. The CDR3 is 17 amino acids. With V trimmed by 1 base and J by 4 bases, 10 bases remained unmatched. Per the germline V gene, CDR1 is SEHNR and CDR2 is FQNEAQ (reference sequence). The CDR3 nucleotides read TGTGCCAGCAGCTTAGGTTCGACGAGCGGGGATTACAATGAGCAGTTCTTC. Translating it yields CASSLGSTSGDYNEQFF.

The chain is built from TRBV28 and TRBJ1-1; tentative D call: TRBD1 (5 bases). The CDR3 has 12 amino acids. The ends were cut back, 5 bases at V and 8 bases at J, with 12 bases in the middle. Germline CDR1 and CDR2: MDHEN and SYDVKM. CDR3 DNA: TGTGCCAGCAGTCCCCCCAGGGCGGAAGCTTTCTTT. It is translated as CASSPPRAEAFF. The entire variable domain, with the rest obtained from reference TRBV28 and TRBJ1-1, is as follows: DVKVTQSSRYLVKRTGEKVFLECVQDMDHENMFWYRQDPGLGLRLIYFSYDVKMKEKGDIPEGYSVSREKKERFSLILESASTNQTSMYLCASSPPRAEAFFGQGTRLTVV.

The DNA for the CDR3 is TGTGCCAGCAGCACCGGGGGCGGCGGGGAGACCCAGTACTTC. Translated: CASSTGGGGETQYF. The chain is built from TRBV9 and TRBJ2-7, with D tentatively TRBD1 or TRBD2 (6 bases each). The assigned J gene may be wrong: the sequence end matches TRBJ2-5 better. The germline V gene has CDR1 SGDLS and CDR2 YYNGEE. The CDR3 consists of 14 residues.

The chain employs TRBV28 and TRBJ1-1; D is ambiguous. Between the trimmed V and J ends, which lost 5 bases and 3 bases, there was a span of 16 bases. In germline, CDR1 is MDHEN, CDR2 SYDVKM. The CDR3 is made up of 15 amino acids. The CDR3 DNA sequence: TGTGCCAGCAGTACCTCCCTCAGGAGGGACACTGAAGCTTTCTTT. It translates to CASSTSLRRDTEAFF.

The chain is built from TRBV2 and TRBJ2-5, with D unresolved. The CDR3 has 14 amino acids. Trimming took 6 bases from V and 5 from J, leaving 16 bases between them. Germline V CDR1 and CDR2: SNHLY, FYNNEI. The CDR3 here is CASRAVGGRETQYF. For the CDR3, the DNA is TGTGCCAGCAGGGCGGTGGGCGGCCGGGAGACCCAGTACTTC.

The chain uses TRBV12-3 or TRBV12-4 and TRBJ2-7, with TRBD2 as a possible D gene (5 bases). This CDR3 has 12 amino acids. Trimming removed 3 bases from V and 3 bases from J, with 6 bases in between. This CDR3 is CASSFSVYEQYF. CDR3 bases: TGTGCCAGCAGTTTTAGCGTCTACGAGCAGTACTTC.

Regarding this clonotype: The germline gene is not matched at one end of the junction; a read error may be the cause. The chain recombines TRBV29-1 with TRBJ1-2; D is possibly TRBD1 (5 bases). The CDR3 consists of 12 residues. Germline V gene data show CDR1 as SQVTM and CDR2 as ANQGSEA. CDR3 region: CSVDAGKGGYTF. CDR3 coding DNA: TGTAGCGTTGATGCAGGGAAGGGTGGCTACACCTTC.

As concerns this clonotype: Mismatch with germline at one junction end may stem from a read error. This chain joins TRBV7-6 and TRBJ2-3; D unclear. The CDR3 spans 14 residues. Germline CDR1 SGHVS, CDR2 FNYEAQ. The CDR3 loop is CATSQDPSTDTQYF. CDR3 coding DNA: TGTGCCACCAGCCAGGACCCGAGCACAGATACGCAGTATTTT.

This sequence joins TRBV20-1 and TRBJ2-5; 15 positions agree with TRBD2. Germline CDR1 reads DFQATT; CDR2 reads SNEGSKA (reference sequence). The CDR3 loop spans 17 amino acids. V shed 1 base and J 4 bases; nucleotides not matched to a gene: 7. Written as DNA, the CDR3 is TGCAGTGCTAGAGTGTATAGGACTAGCGGGAGGGGAGAGACCCAGTACTTC. The encoded protein is CSARVYRTSGRGETQYF.

In this sample, this clonotype turned up once. The chain has TRBV7-6 and TRBJ2-3, with 7 bases aligning to TRBD2. V trimming: 3 bases; J trimming: 2 bases; junction bases outside the gene matches: 5. The germline V gene encodes CDR1 SGHVS and CDR2 FNYEAQ. The length of the CDR3 is 15 residues. Here the CDR3 reads CASSLKRGITDTQYF. CDR3 in DNA: TGTGCCAGCAGCTTGAAGCGGGGAATCACAGATACGCAGTATTTT.

The chain combines TRBV6-2 or TRBV6-3 with TRBJ2-7; D is unresolved. With the DNA end fitting TRBJ2-5 better, the J assignment may be wrong. The CDR3 runs to 14 residues. Germline V gene data show CDR1 as MNHEY and CDR2 as SVGEGT. In nucleotides, the CDR3 is TGTGCCAGCAGTTACATCAGTCTAAGGGAGACCCAGTACTTC. It is translated as CASSYISLRETQYF.

The chain is built from TRBV10-3 and TRBJ1-6; no reliable D call. The V gene lost 0 bases and the J gene lost 14 bases, with 14 bases spanning the gap. CDR1 is ENHRY, CDR2 SYGVKD, per germline. CDR3 length equals 14 residues. Here the CDR3 reads CAISESGRDGTLHF. The CDR3 DNA follows: TGTGCCATCAGTGAGTCGGGCCGCGACGGGACCCTCCACTTT.

CDR3 amino acids: CASSLAAGGSPHQPQHF. The CDR3 coding sequence is TGTGCCAGCAGCTTAGCGGCAGGGGGCTCCCCCCATCAGCCCCAGCATTTT. This chain joins TRBV13 and TRBJ1-5; 8 nucleotides agree with TRBD1. V shed 1 base, J shed 5 bases, and the junction held 10 bases outside the gene matches. The CDR3 totals 17 residues. Germline CDR1 and CDR2: PRHDT and FYEKMQ (reference sequence).

This clonotype was observed a handful of times. CDR3: CASSLTGQNEQFF. CDR3 nucleotide sequence: TGTGCCAGCAGTTTAACGGGGCAAAATGAGCAGTTCTTC. The chain combines TRBV27 with TRBJ2-1; D might be TRBD1 or TRBD2, each matching 5 bases. The CDR3 covers 13 residues. Deletions cut 2 bases from V and 7 bases from J, with 9 bases between. The germline V gene has CDR1 MNHEY and CDR2 SMNVEV (reference sequence).

This clonotype has more than one count but fewer than ten. This chain uses TRBV20-1 with TRBJ2-1; possible D gene TRBD1, 5 bases. Germline loops: CDR1 DFQATT, CDR2 SNEGSKA (reference sequence). V lost 6 bases, J lost 2 bases, and 11 bases lay in between. The CDR3 is 13 amino acids. The CDR3 loop reads CSAPLGPYNEQFF. DNA for the CDR3: TGCAGTGCCCCCTTGGGGCCCTACAATGAGCAGTTCTTC.

This chain links TRBV7-9 with TRBJ2-5; D gene uncertain. With 5 bases removed from V and 4 bases from J, the gap between germline ends came to 8 bases. The CDR3 is 12 amino acids. CDR1 is SEHNR, CDR2 FQNEAQ, per germline (reference sequence). The DNA for the CDR3 is TGTGCCAGCAGCCCAAGAGCAGAGACCCAGTACTTC. Amino acids: CASSPRAETQYF.

The V and J genes are TRBV7-9 and TRBJ2-7; the D gene could be TRBD1 or TRBD2 (5 bases each). V was trimmed by 5 bases and J by 2 bases, leaving 19 bases between them. Per germline, CDR1 SEHNR and CDR2 FQNEAQ (reference sequence). CDR3 length: 16 residues. The CDR3 is CASSLTPGLGAYEQYF. CDR3 coding DNA: TGTGCCAGCAGCCTAACCCCAGGGTTGGGGGCCTACGAGCAGTACTTC.

V gene TRBV4-3 combines with J gene TRBJ2-7, with D perhaps TRBD2 (6 bases). CDR1 is LGHNA and CDR2 is YSLEER in the germline V gene. Between the trimmed V and J ends, which lost 1 base and 1 base, there was a span of 11 bases. CDR3 size: 15 residues. CDR3 nucleotide sequence: TGCGCCAGCAGCCAAGGGTGGGAGGTTTCCTACGAGCAGTACTTC. Translation gives CASSQGWEVSYEQYF.

The chain is built from TRBV7-2 and TRBJ2-1, with 10 bases identical to TRBD2. The CDR3 has 15 amino acids. Germline V gene lookup returns CDR1 SGHTA and CDR2 FQGNSA. J gave up 6 bases and V 6 bases, and 8 bases lay outside the gene matches. The CDR3 reads CASSRSGGTSNEQFF. CDR3 nucleotide sequence: TGTGCCAGCAGTCGTAGCGGGGGGACGAGCAATGAGCAGTTCTTC.

The chain couples TRBV7-9 to TRBJ2-1; the D gene is possibly TRBD1 (5 bases). Germline V gives CDR1 SEHNR, CDR2 FQNEAQ (reference sequence). The CDR3 has 14 residues. The ends were cut back, 4 bases at V and 3 bases at J, with 10 bases in the middle. Written as DNA, the CDR3 is TGTGCCAGCAGCTCTATTACAGGCTACAATGAGCAGTTCTTC. Protein: CASSSITGYNEQFF.

The chain couples TRBV6-2 or TRBV6-3 to TRBJ1-5; no clear D. Germline V lookup: CDR1 MNHEY, CDR2 SVGEGT. V dropped 2 bases and J dropped 9 bases, with 17 bases sitting between them. This CDR3 has 15 residues. The CDR3, as DNA: TGTGCCAGCAGTTACCCCGGCAGAGGAGATGCGCCCCAGCATTTT. Residues: CASSYPGRGDAPQHF.

This chain links TRBV5-1 with TRBJ2-1; D gene uncertain. Germline CDR1 and CDR2: SGHRS and YFSETQ. Trimming took 1 base from V and 0 from J, leaving 8 bases between them. The CDR3 runs to 15 residues. The CDR3 coding sequence is TGCGCCAGCAGCTTGCCTAGGCGCTCCTACAATGAGCAGTTCTTC. Residues: CASSLPRRSYNEQFF.

The chain carries TRBV10-3 and TRBJ1-2; possible D gene TRBD1, 5 bases. The germline V gene has CDR1 ENHRY and CDR2 SYGVKD. The V and J ends lost 7 bases and 2 bases respectively, with 8 bases between them. The CDR3 contains 12 residues. The CDR3 loop reads CAIKWGNYGYTF. CDR3 in DNA: TGTGCCATCAAATGGGGGAACTATGGCTACACCTTC.